The 17 T cell receptor beta chains reported below all come from one sample, sequenced in a study of CD8 T cells in ankylosing spondylitis (dated by TCRdb to 2017 to 2019). To prepare the library, 5' RACE was applied. Instrument on record: Illumina HiSeq 2500. TCRdb redid the processing of the public reads, applying fastp at Q25 and MiXCR, and retained in-frame beta chains. Records with the same CDR3 protein are collapsed into one entry carrying the most frequent genes and DNA. For this sample there are about 170,000 distinct CDR3 sequences; about a sixth appear just once. About 7.8% of the sample lies in the top ten. Material: blood, either unsorted or a sorted T cell fraction (not recorded which). These TCRs come from a male donor with ankylosing spondylitis or in good health (not recorded which).

This clonotype was recorded at least ten times. V usage is TRBV10-3 and J usage is TRBJ1-1; D uncertain. V shed 6 bases and J shed 1 base, with 3 bases lying between them. Germline V gene data show CDR1 as ENHRY and CDR2 as SYGVKD. The CDR3 covers 11 residues. The CDR3 DNA sequence: TGTGCCATCAGACAGAACACTGAAGCTTTCTTT. It codes for CAIRQNTEAFF.

This clonotype was counted at least ten times. V is TRBV25-1 and J is TRBJ2-5; D ambiguous. The germline V and J ends were trimmed by 5 bases and 4 bases, with 8 bases remaining between them. The CDR3 runs to 12 residues. Germline V lookup: CDR1 MGHDK, CDR2 SYGVNS. DNA of the CDR3: TGTGCCAGCAGTCCACACGGAGAGACCCAGTACTTC. Amino acid sequence: CASSPHGETQYF.

This clonotype came up many times. The chain links TRBV5-1 to TRBJ1-1, with D perhaps TRBD1 (5 bases). V was cut by 0 bases and J by 2 bases, with 14 bases left in between. The CDR3 length is 16 residues. Germline V gene data show CDR1 as SGHRS and CDR2 as YFSETQ. Written as DNA, the CDR3 is TGCGCCAGCAGCTTGGCCGGGACGCGAGGAAACACTGAAGCTTTCTTT. Translated: CASSLAGTRGNTEAFF.

The table lists this clonotype with a few counts. A junction boundary mismatches the germline segment, possibly from a read error. The V call is TRBV6-5, the J call TRBJ1-1; a weak D match, TRBD1 (6 bases). CDR3 length equals 17 residues. Germline CDR1 reads MNHEY; CDR2 reads SVGAGI. CDR3 bases: TGTGCCAGCAGTTACTCACGCCCGACAGGTTCGAACCCTGAAGCTTTCTTT. It is translated as CASSYSRPTGSNPEAFF.

This clonotype was observed at least ten times. The chain recombines TRBV2 with TRBJ2-5; D ambiguous. The CDR3 consists of 14 residues. Trimming shortened V by 4 bases and J by 1 base, and 10 bases separated the two germline ends. Per germline, CDR1 SNHLY and CDR2 FYNNEI. The CDR3 loop reads CASSVRLRQETQYF. The CDR3 nucleotides are TGTGCCAGCAGTGTGCGCCTCCGCCAAGAGACCCAGTACTTC. The full variable domain, rest sourced from reference TRBV2 and TRBJ2-5, is EPEVTQTPSHQVTQMGQEVILRCVPISNHLYFYWYRQILGQKVEFLVSFYNNEISEKSEIFDDQFSVERPDGSNFTLKIRSTKLEDSAMYFCASSVRLRQETQYFGPGTRLLVL.

Notes on this clonotype: A much larger clone differs by one base, so this may be a read error. The J gene is TRBJ1-1, the V gene TRBV12-3 or TRBV12-4; unclear D gene. This CDR3 is built from 13 residues. CDR3 bases: TGTGCCAGCGGCTCCTCAGAGAACACTGTAGCTTTCTTT. Translated: CASGSSENTVAFF.

This clonotype was seen ten or more times. This rearrangement joins TRBV27 to TRBJ2-3; D remains ambiguous. The CDR3 is 13 amino acids. V dropped 1 base and J dropped 2 bases, with 4 bases sitting between them. Germline assignment: CDR1 MNHEY and CDR2 SMNVEV (reference sequence). The CDR3 reads CASSLLPTDTQYF. For the CDR3, the DNA is TGTGCCAGCAGTTTATTACCCACAGATACGCAGTATTTT.

The sample holds a few counts of this clonotype. The chain couples TRBV20-1 to TRBJ2-2; D is possibly TRBD2 (6 bases). The CDR3 totals 15 residues. Between the trimmed V and J ends, which lost 6 bases and 4 bases, there was a span of 18 bases. The V gene's germline CDR1 is DFQATT and CDR2 SNEGSKA (reference sequence). In DNA form, the CDR3 reads TGCAGTGCACCTCCGGTGCGGGGACTCACCGGGGAGCTGTTTTTT. Protein sequence: CSAPPVRGLTGELFF.

Many counts were recorded for this clonotype. The gene calls are TRBV28 and TRBJ2-7, with a weak D call TRBD1 (6 bases). The CDR3 is 18 residues long. Trimming removed 4 bases from V and 0 bases from J, with 22 bases in between. CDR1 and CDR2 (germline): MDHEN, SYDVKM. In nucleotides, the CDR3 is TGTGCCAGCAGTTGGTCAAGTGCAAAGTGGGACACCTCCTACGAGCAGTACTTC. It codes for CASSWSSAKWDTSYEQYF.

As for this clonotype: Because it lacks the conserved phenylalanine or tryptophan at the end, this CDR3 is likely a read error. The chain uses TRBV4-2 and TRBJ2-3; D gene unclear. The CDR3 spans 14 residues. V lost 0 bases, J lost 10 bases, and 14 bases lay in between. Germline CDR1 is LGHNA and CDR2 is YNFKEQ. The CDR3 DNA sequence: TGTGCCAGCAGCCAAGATAGTGGACCCCAGGCGCAGTATTTA. It yields the protein CASSQDSGPQAQYL.

J is TRBJ2-5 and V is TRBV20-1; D is possibly TRBD1 (5 bases). The CDR3 has 16 amino acids. Germline CDR1 reads DFQATT; CDR2 reads SNEGSKA (reference sequence). Trimming took off 4 bases at V and 1 base at J, with 19 bases between the two ends. CDR3 sequence reads: CSATTRPGFLQETQYF. The CDR3 nucleotides read TGCAGTGCTACCACTCGGCCAGGGTTCCTCCAAGAGACCCAGTACTTC.

The chain uses TRBV29-1 and TRBJ2-3; D gene uncertain. The CDR3 spans 11 residues. CDR1 and CDR2 (germline): SQVTM, ANQGSEA. Trimming shortened V by 3 bases and J by 6 bases, and 7 bases separated the two germline ends. The CDR3 loop reads CSVDEGDTQYF. CDR3 nucleotide sequence: TGCAGCGTTGATGAAGGGGATACGCAGTATTTT.

The chain uses TRBV15 and TRBJ2-1, with no clear D. From germline, CDR1 is LNHNV and CDR2 YYDKDF (reference sequence). The CDR3 covers 15 residues. Trimming took off 6 bases at V and 0 bases at J, with 12 bases between the two ends. The CDR3 nucleotides are TGTGCCACCAGAGGGCTAGTAGCCTCCTACAATGAGCAGTTCTTC. This sequence encodes CATRGLVASYNEQFF.

The J gene is TRBJ2-1, the V gene TRBV4-1; weak D call: TRBD2 (6 bases). Trimming stripped 4 bases from V and 9 bases from J, with 16 bases between. CDR3 length equals 14 residues. Germline-derived CDR1 and CDR2 are MGHRA and YSYEKL. CDR3 region: CASSRGTLTGEQFF. The CDR3 DNA is TGCGCCAGCAGCCGAGGGACTCTGACGGGTGAGCAGTTCTTC.

Only a few counts were recorded for this clonotype. This chain connects TRBV19 to TRBJ2-2; no definite D call. The CDR3 length is 13 residues. The V end was cut by 4 bases, the J end by 4 bases, with 7 bases between. Germline V lookup: CDR1 LNHDA, CDR2 SQIVND (reference sequence). The chain's CDR3 is CASSTLFTGELFF. The CDR3 DNA sequence: TGTGCCAGTAGTACGCTTTTCACCGGGGAGCTGTTTTTT. Based on the CDR3 plus reference TRBV19 and TRBJ2-2, the full variable domain is DGGITQSPKYLFRKEGQNVTLSCEQNLNHDAMYWYRQDPGQGLRLIYYSQIVNDFQKGDIAEGYSVSREKKESFPLTVTSAQKNPTAFYLCASSTLFTGELFFGEGSRLTVL.

The chain links TRBV20-1 to TRBJ1-6, with D uncertain. CDR1 DFQATT and CDR2 SNEGSKA come from the germline V gene (reference sequence). Trimming removed 0 bases from V and 0 bases from J, with 18 bases in between. The CDR3 extends over 19 amino acids. CDR3 DNA sequence: TGCAGTGCTAGAGATAGCAGCCCGATCCTCAGCTCCTATAATTCACCCCTCCACTTT. Its translation: CSARDSSPILSSYNSPLHF.

The chain recombines TRBV5-1 with TRBJ2-5; D possibly matches TRBD1 or TRBD2 (5 bases each). The CDR3 spans 13 residues. Germline V CDR1 and CDR2: SGHRS, YFSETQ. The germline V and J ends were trimmed by 0 bases and 5 bases, with 8 bases remaining between them. CDR3 sequence: CASSLEGEETQYF. CDR3 DNA sequence: TGCGCCAGCAGCTTGGAAGGGGAGGAGACCCAGTACTTC.